Listed below are T cell receptor beta chains from one sample, sequenced in a study of blood T cell repertoires in COVID-19. Sequencing was performed with immunoSEQ multiplex PCR; in TCRdb, only in-frame clones are kept and a portion is missing. The sample lists roughly 280,000 clones, approximately 83% occurring once. What was sequenced was peripheral blood. The source of these receptors is a woman in her seventies with acute or convalescent COVID-19. Each CDR3 is given with its conserved first and last residue. D genes are given only for firm matches. Only some rows state a clone size, as once, few, many or a class for expanded clones.

CDR3 protein: CASSPMGGGEYF
CDR3 DNA: TGTGCCAGCAGTCCGATGGGGGGTGGCGAGTACTTC
clone size: -
D gene: -
V gene: TRBV27
J gene: TRBJ2-7

CDR3 protein: CASSIARDRNEKLFF
CDR3 DNA: TGTGCCAGTAGTATCGCACGGGATAGAAATGAAAAACTGTTTTTT
clone size: -
D gene: -
V gene: TRBV19
J gene: TRBJ1-4

CDR3 protein: CASKLGGATGYGYTF
CDR3 DNA: TGTGCCAGCAAATTGGGCGGGGCGACTGGCTATGGCTACACCTTC
clone size: -
D gene: -
V gene: TRBV6-5
J gene: TRBJ1-2

CDR3 protein: CASSGDRNYGYTF
CDR3 DNA: TGTGCCAGCAGTGGCGATCGAAACTATGGCTACACCTTC
clone size: -
D gene: -
V gene: TRBV2
J gene: TRBJ1-2

CDR3 protein: CASQPDTGEAFF
CDR3 DNA: TGTGCCAGTCAGCCGGACACTGGTGAAGCTTTCTTT
clone size: -
D gene: -
V gene: TRBV2
J gene: TRBJ1-1

CDR3 protein: CASSPLRGPYEQYF
CDR3 DNA: TGTGCCAGCAGCCCCCTGCGGGGCCCCTACGAGCAGTACTTC
clone size: -
D gene: -
V gene: TRBV11-2
J gene: TRBJ2-7

CDR3 protein: CASTYREKAEQYF
CDR3 DNA: TGTGCCAGCACTTACAGGGAAAAGGCCGAGCAGTACTTC
clone size: -
D gene: -
V gene: TRBV2
J gene: TRBJ2-7

CDR3 protein: CAWSDPLLAVRWYF
CDR3 DNA: TGTGCCTGGAGTGACCCCCTGTTAGCCGTCCGGTGGTACTTC
clone size: -
D gene: -
V gene: TRBV30
J gene: TRBJ2-7

CDR3 protein: CASSIVGTGGLNQPQHF
CDR3 DNA: TGTGCCAGTAGTATAGTGGGTACAGGGGGCCTCAATCAGCCCCAGCATTTT
clone size: -
D gene: TRBD1
V gene: TRBV19
J gene: TRBJ1-5

CDR3 protein: CSARGTEAFF
CDR3 DNA: TGCAGTGCGCGGGGCACTGAAGCTTTCTTT
clone size: -
D gene: -
V gene: TRBV20-1
J gene: TRBJ1-1

CDR3 protein: CASSNGTGPRRNQPQHF
CDR3 DNA: TGTGCCAGCAGCAACGGGACAGGTCCTCGCCGCAATCAGCCCCAGCATTTT
clone size: -
D gene: -
V gene: TRBV21-1
J gene: TRBJ1-5

CDR3 protein: CASSGGAYEQYF
CDR3 DNA: TGTGCCAGCAGCGGAGGGGCCTACGAGCAGTACTTC
clone size: -
D gene: -
V gene: TRBV27
J gene: TRBJ2-7

CDR3 protein: CATSEKDRAWGYGYTF
CDR3 DNA: TGTGCCACCAGCGAGAAGGACAGGGCATGGGGCTATGGCTACACCTTC
clone size: -
D gene: TRBD1
V gene: TRBV15
J gene: TRBJ1-2

CDR3 protein: CASDTGANTGELFF
CDR3 DNA: TGTGCCAGCGATACAGGGGCTAACACCGGGGAGCTGTTTTTT
clone size: -
D gene: TRBD1
V gene: TRBV2
J gene: TRBJ2-2

CDR3 protein: CASSLGGPPNEQFF
CDR3 DNA: TGCGCCAGCAGCTTGGGGGGGCCTCCCAATGAGCAGTTCTTC
clone size: -
D gene: -
V gene: TRBV5-1
J gene: TRBJ2-1

CDR3 protein: CASSAGQGSYGYTF
CDR3 DNA: TGCGCCAGCAGCGCGGGACAGGGTTCGTATGGCTACACCTTC
clone size: -
D gene: TRBD1
V gene: TRBV5-1
J gene: TRBJ1-2

CDR3 protein: CALGRGVRSYNEQFF
CDR3 DNA: TGTGCCCTTGGCCGAGGTGTTCGCTCCTACAATGAGCAGTTCTTC
clone size: -
D gene: -
V gene: TRBV7-9
J gene: TRBJ2-1

CDR3 protein: CASSQEQAGVYGYTF
CDR3 DNA: TGTGCCAGCAGCCAAGAACAGGCTGGGGTCTATGGCTACACCTTC
clone size: -
D gene: -
V gene: TRBV14
J gene: TRBJ1-2

CDR3 protein: CASSLRGGTAYNEQFF
CDR3 DNA: TGTGCCAGCAGCTTAAGGGGAGGGACCGCCTACAATGAGCAGTTCTTC
clone size: -
D gene: TRBD2
V gene: TRBV11-3
J gene: TRBJ2-1

CDR3 protein: CSATEREGYTF
CDR3 DNA: TGCAGTGCGACCGAGCGGGAGGGCTACACCTTC
clone size: -
D gene: -
V gene: TRBV20-1
J gene: TRBJ1-2

CDR3 protein: CASSQEQGRLNTEAFF
CDR3 DNA: TGTGCCAGCAGCCAAGAACAGGGACGGCTGAACACTGAAGCTTTCTTT
clone size: -
D gene: -
V gene: TRBV4-2
J gene: TRBJ1-1

CDR3 protein: CASSLLTVRPYEQYF
CDR3 DNA: TGTGCCAGCAGCTTGCTAACAGTAAGGCCCTACGAGCAGTACTTC
clone size: -
D gene: -
V gene: TRBV5-6
J gene: TRBJ2-7

CDR3 protein: CASSGAGRNSPLHF
CDR3 DNA: TGTGCCAGCAGCGGCGCGGGGCGGAATTCACCCCTCCACTTT
clone size: -
D gene: -
V gene: TRBV7-8
J gene: TRBJ1-6

CDR3 protein: CASSSQRQNTEAFF
CDR3 DNA: TGTGCCAGCAGCTCCCAGAGACAGAACACTGAAGCTTTCTTT
clone size: -
D gene: -
V gene: TRBV7-3
J gene: TRBJ1-1

CDR3 protein: CASSLGLATLEETQYF
CDR3 DNA: TGTGCCAGCAGCCTGGGACTAGCCACCCTGGAAGAGACCCAGTACTTC
clone size: many
D gene: TRBD2
V gene: TRBV7-9
J gene: TRBJ2-5

CDR3 protein: CAAAALEEHNEQFF
CDR3 DNA: TGTGCCGCTGCGGCGCTAGAGGAACACAATGAGCAGTTCTTC
clone size: few
D gene: -
V gene: TRBV3-1/TRBV3-2
J gene: TRBJ2-1

CDR3 protein: CASSLNRVSDTQYF
CDR3 DNA: TGTGCCAGTAGTCTCAATCGAGTTTCAGATACGCAGTATTTT
clone size: -
D gene: -
V gene: TRBV19
J gene: TRBJ2-3

CDR3 protein: CASSPRGQSSYEQYF
CDR3 DNA: TGTGCCAGCTCACCCAGGGGACAGAGCTCCTACGAGCAGTACTTC
clone size: -
D gene: TRBD1
V gene: TRBV18
J gene: TRBJ2-7

CDR3 protein: CASSEAPARSSGNTIYF
CDR3 DNA: TGTGCCAGCAGTGAAGCGCCCGCGCGCTCCTCTGGAAACACCATATATTTT
clone size: -
D gene: -
V gene: TRBV6-1
J gene: TRBJ1-3

CDR3 protein: CASSVQGREGDTQYF
CDR3 DNA: TGTGCCAGCAGCGTGCAGGGGCGGGAGGGAGATACGCAGTATTTT
clone size: once
D gene: TRBD2
V gene: TRBV7-6
J gene: TRBJ2-3